This T cell receptor beta chain was sequenced for a study of regulatory T cells in long-lasting Graves disease. Time point specified: persistent/refractory GD, antithyroid drugs over 5 years with positive TRAb. Extracted RNA from PBMCs served as the source of the TCR library. EDTA tubes received roughly 8.6 milliliters of drawn peripheral blood. Broader study findings: A greater number of public clonotypes (roughly 2,800) was shared by persistent patients than by new patients (roughly 880). TCR diversity was lower in persistent Graves' patients (versus newly diagnosed ones).

There are many counts of this clonotype. Its antigen is not identified. Building the TCR beta libraries relied on iRepertoire HTBI primers, and CDR3 regions underwent Arm-PCR. One entry per CDR3 protein results from TCRdb running MiXCR on the multiplex PCR reads. Here the sample spans 450,000 or so distinct CDR3 sequences, roughly 20% being singletons. The CDR3 has 16 amino acids. V lost 6 bases and J lost 4; bases outside the gene matches: 11. The germline V gene encodes CDR1 SGHAT and CDR2 FQNNGV. The rearrangement uses TRBV11-2 and TRBJ2-5; the match to TRBD1 covers 10 bases. Material: peripheral blood mononuclear cells (PBMCs), obtained when the disease was refractory, from a patient treated with antithyroid drugs. The TCR sequence derives from a female donor with Graves disease. CDR3 amino acids: CASRRPGQGFLETQYF. The CDR3 DNA reads as TGTGCCAGCAGACGACCGGGACAGGGGTTTCTAGAGACCCAGTACTTC. The variable domain in full, with the rest retrieved from reference TRBV11-2 and TRBJ2-5, is EAGVAQSPRYKIIEKRQSVAFWCNPISGHATLYWYQQILGQGPKLLIQFQNNGVVDDSQLPKDRFSAERLKGVDSTLKIQPAKLEDSAVYLCASRRPGQGFLETQYFGPGTRLLVL.